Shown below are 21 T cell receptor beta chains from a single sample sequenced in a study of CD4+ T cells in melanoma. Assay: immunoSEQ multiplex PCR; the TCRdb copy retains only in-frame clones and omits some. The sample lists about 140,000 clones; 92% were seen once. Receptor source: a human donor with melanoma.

This CDR3 reads CASKGALNQPQHF. The CDR3, as DNA: TGTGCCAGCAAGGGAGCCCTCAATCAGCCCCAGCATTTT. This sequence joins TRBV6-1 and TRBJ1-5; D unclear. V lost 7 bases and J 3 bases, leaving 10 bases between the germline ends. The CDR3 contains 13 residues. Looked up from germline, CDR1 is MNHNS and CDR2 is SASEGT.

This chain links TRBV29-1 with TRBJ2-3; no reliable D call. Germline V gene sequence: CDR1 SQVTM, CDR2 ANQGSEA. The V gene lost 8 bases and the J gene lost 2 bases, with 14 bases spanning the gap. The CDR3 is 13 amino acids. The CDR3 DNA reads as TGCAGCACAGCAGCGCGGCTCACAGATACGCAGTATTTT. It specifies CSTAARLTDTQYF.

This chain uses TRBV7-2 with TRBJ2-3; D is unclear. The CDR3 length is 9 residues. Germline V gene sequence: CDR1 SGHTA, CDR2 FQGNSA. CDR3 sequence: CRGRDTQYF. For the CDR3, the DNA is TGTCGTGGGCGCGATACGCAGTATTTT.

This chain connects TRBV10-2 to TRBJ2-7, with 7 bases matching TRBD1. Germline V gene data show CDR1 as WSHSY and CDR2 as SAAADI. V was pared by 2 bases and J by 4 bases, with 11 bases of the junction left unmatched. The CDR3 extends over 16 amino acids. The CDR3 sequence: CASSEGTATIRYEQYF. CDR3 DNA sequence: TGCGCCAGCAGTGAGGGGACAGCGACCATTCGTTACGAGCAGTACTTC.

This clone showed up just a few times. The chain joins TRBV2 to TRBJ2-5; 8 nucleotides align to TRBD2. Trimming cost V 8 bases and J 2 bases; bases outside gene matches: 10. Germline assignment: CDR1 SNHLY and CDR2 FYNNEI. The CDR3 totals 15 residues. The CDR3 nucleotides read TGTGCCAGCGTTAGGGACCGGGGGGGTCAAGAGACCCAGTACTTC. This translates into CASVRDRGGQETQYF. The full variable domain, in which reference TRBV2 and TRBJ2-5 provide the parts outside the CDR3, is EPEVTQTPSHQVTQMGQEVILRCVPISNHLYFYWYRQILGQKVEFLVSFYNNEISEKSEIFDDQFSVERPDGSNFTLKIRSTKLEDSAMYFCASVRDRGGQETQYFGPGTRLLVL.

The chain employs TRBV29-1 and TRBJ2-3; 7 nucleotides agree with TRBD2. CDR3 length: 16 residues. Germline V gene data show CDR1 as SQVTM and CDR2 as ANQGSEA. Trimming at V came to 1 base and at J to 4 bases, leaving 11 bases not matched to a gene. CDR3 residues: CSVEGEAGVWADTQYF. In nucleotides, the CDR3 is TGCAGCGTTGAAGGCGAGGCGGGGGTGTGGGCAGATACGCAGTATTTT.

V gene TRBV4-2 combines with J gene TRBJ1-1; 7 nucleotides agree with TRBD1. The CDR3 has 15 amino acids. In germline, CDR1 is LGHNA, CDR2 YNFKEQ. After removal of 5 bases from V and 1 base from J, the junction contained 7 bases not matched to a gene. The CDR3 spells CASSRGRVSNTEAFF. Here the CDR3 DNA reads TGTGCCAGCAGCAGGGGGCGAGTTTCGAACACTGAAGCTTTCTTT.

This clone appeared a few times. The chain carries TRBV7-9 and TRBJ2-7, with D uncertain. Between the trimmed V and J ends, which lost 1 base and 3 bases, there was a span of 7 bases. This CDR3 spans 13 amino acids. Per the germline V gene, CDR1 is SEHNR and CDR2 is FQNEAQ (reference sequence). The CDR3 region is CASSLGPNYEQYF. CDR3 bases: TGTGCCAGCAGCTTAGGGCCTAACTACGAGCAGTACTTC.

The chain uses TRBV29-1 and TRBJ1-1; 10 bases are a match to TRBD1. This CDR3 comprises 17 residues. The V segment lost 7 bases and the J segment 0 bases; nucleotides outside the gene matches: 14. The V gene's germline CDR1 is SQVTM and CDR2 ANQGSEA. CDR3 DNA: TGCAGCGCCCAACATCCGGGACAGGGGTTCGTGAACACTGAAGCTTTCTTT. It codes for CSAQHPGQGFVNTEAFF.

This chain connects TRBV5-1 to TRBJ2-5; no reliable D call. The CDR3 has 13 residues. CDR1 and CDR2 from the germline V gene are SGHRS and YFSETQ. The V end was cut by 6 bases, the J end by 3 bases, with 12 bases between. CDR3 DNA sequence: TGCGCCAGCATGGGCCGGACGAAAGAGACCCAGTACTTC. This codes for CASMGRTKETQYF.

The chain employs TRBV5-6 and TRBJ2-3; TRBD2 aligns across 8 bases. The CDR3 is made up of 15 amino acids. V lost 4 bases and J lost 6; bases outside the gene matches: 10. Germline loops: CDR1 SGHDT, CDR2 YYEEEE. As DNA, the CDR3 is TGTGCCAGCAGCCGTGAACGACTAGCGTTGGATACGCAGTATTTT. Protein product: CASSRERLALDTQYF.

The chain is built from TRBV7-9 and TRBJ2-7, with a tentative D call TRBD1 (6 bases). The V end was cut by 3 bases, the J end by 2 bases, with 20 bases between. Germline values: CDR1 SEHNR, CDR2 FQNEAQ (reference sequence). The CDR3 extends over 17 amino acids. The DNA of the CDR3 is TGTGCCAGCAGCTTGGGGTTGGGGGACACTGGAGCCTACGAGCAGTACTTC. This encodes CASSLGLGDTGAYEQYF.

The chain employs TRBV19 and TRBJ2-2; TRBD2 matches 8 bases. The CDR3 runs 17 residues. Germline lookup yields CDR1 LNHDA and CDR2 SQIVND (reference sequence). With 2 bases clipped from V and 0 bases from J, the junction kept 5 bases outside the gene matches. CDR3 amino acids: CASSILAGGSNTGELFF. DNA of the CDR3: TGTGCCAGTAGTATACTGGCGGGGGGTTCGAACACCGGGGAGCTGTTTTTT.

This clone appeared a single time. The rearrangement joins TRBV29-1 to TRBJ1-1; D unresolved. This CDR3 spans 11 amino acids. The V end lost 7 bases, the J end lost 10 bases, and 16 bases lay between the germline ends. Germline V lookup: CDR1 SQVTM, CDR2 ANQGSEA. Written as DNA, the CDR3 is TGCAGCGCTCGTATCCCCAAAGGAGCTTTCTTT. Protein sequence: CSARIPKGAFF.

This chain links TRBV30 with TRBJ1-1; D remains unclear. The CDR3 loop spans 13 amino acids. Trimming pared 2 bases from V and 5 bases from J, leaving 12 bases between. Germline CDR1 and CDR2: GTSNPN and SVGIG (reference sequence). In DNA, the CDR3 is TGTGCCTGGAGTAACTCGGGAGGTACTGAAGCTTTCTTT. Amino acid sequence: CAWSNSGGTEAFF. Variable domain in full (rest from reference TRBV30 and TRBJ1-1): SQTIHQWPATLVQPVGSPLSLECTVEGTSNPNLYWYRQAAGRGLQLLFYSVGIGQISSEVPQNLSASRPQDRQFILSSKKLLLSDSGFYLCAWSNSGGTEAFFGQGTRLTVV.

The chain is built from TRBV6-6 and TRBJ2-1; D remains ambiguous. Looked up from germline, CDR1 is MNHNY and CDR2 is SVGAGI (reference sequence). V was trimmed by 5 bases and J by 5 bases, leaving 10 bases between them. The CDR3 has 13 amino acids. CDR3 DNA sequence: TGTGCCAGCAGTGTACGTTCCCACAATGAGCAGTTCTTC. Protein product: CASSVRSHNEQFF.

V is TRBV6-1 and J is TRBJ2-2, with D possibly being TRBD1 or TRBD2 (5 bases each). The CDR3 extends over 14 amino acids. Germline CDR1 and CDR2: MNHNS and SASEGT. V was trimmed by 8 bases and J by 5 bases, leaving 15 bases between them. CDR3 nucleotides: TGTGCCAGCGGCTTGGGGGTTCTGACCGGGGAGCTGTTTTTT. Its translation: CASGLGVLTGELFF.

CDR3 sequence reads: CASSDGTAIDYGYTF. CDR3 in DNA: TGCGCCAGCAGCGACGGGACAGCGATCGACTATGGCTACACCTTC. V gene TRBV5-1 combines with J gene TRBJ1-2, with 7 bases fitting TRBD1. Germline V gene lookup returns CDR1 SGHRS and CDR2 YFSETQ. Trimming at V came to 4 bases and at J to 3 bases, leaving 9 bases not matched to a gene. This CDR3 spans 15 amino acids.

CDR3 sequence: CASSLVDGEQFF. DNA for the CDR3: TGTGCCAGCAGCTTAGTGGATGGTGAGCAGTTCTTC. This chain links TRBV11-3 with TRBJ2-1; no clear D gene. CDR1 is SGHNT and CDR2 is YENEEA in the germline V gene. V was cut by 1 base and J by 9 bases, with 7 bases left in between. The CDR3 is 12 residues long.

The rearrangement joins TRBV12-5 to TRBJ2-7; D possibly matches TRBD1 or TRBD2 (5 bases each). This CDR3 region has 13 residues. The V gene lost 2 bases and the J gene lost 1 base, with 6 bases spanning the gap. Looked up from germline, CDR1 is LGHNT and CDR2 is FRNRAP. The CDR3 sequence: CASGLWGSYEQYF. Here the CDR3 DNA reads TGTGCTAGTGGTTTGTGGGGGTCCTACGAGCAGTACTTC.

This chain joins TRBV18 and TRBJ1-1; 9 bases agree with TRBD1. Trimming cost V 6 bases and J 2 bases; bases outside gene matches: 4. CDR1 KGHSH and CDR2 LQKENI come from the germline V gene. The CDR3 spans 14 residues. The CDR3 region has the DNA TGTGCCAGCTCTTCGGACAGGGGCAACACTGAAGCTTTCTTT. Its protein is CASSSDRGNTEAFF.